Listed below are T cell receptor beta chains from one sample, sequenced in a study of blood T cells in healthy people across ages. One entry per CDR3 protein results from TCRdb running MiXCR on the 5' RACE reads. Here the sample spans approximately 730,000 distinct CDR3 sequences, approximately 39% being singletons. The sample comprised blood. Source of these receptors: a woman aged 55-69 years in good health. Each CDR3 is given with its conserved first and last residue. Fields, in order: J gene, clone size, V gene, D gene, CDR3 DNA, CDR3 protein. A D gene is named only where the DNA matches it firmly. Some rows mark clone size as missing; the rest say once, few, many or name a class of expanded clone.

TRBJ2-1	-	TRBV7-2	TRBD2	TGTGCCAGCAGCCCAAGGGGACTAGCGGGACGGAATGAGCAGTTCTTC	CASSPRGLAGRNEQFF
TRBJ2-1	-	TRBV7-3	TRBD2	TGTGCCAGCAGCGTAATACTAGCGACAGAGCAGTTCTTC	CASSVILATEQFF
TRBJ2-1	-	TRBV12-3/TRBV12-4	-	TGTGCCAGCAGTTTATTTCGGGGTCCCCAATTGGGTGAGCAGTTCTTC	CASSLFRGPQLGEQFF
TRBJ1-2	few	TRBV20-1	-	TGCAGTGCTAGAGAACAACTCCATGGCTACACCTTC	CSAREQLHGYTF
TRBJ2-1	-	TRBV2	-	TGTGCCAGCAGTGAGATCAGGTACCAAGAGACCCAGTTCTTC	CASSEIRYQETQFF
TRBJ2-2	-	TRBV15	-	TGTGCCACCAGCAGAGATCGGGACTCGGGGGAAGGCACCGGGGAGCTGTTTTTT	CATSRDRDSGEGTGELFF
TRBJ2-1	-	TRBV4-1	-	TGCGCCAGCAGCCAAGTTACGATCAATGAGCAGTTCTTC	CASSQVTINEQFF
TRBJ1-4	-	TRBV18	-	TGTGCCAGCTCACCAGGCTCAACTAATGAAAAACTGTTTTTT	CASSPGSTNEKLFF
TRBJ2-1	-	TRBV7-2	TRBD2	TGTGCCAGCAGCGGGAGAACTAGCGGGCCCAATGAGCAGTTCTTC	CASSGRTSGPNEQFF
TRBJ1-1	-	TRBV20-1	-	TGCAGTGCTAGAGATCCGGGCCGGGGTTTCACTGAAGCTTTCTTT	CSARDPGRGFTEAFF
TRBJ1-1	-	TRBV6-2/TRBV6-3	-	TGTGCCAGCAGTTACGCCCTAAACCCCGATCGCGGACAGAGCATTATGAACACTGAAGCTTTCTTT	CASSYALNPDRGQSIMNTEAFF
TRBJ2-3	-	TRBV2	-	TGTGCCAGCAGTGAATGCAGGGAAAGCACAGATACGCAGTATTTT	CASSECRESTDTQYF
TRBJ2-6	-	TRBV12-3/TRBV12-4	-	TGTGCCAGCAGTTTGGATGATCTCTCTGGGGCCAACGTCCTGACTTTC	CASSLDDLSGANVLTF
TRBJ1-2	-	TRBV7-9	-	TGTGCCAGCAGGACAGAAGGCATGGGTGGCTACACCTTC	CASRTEGMGGYTF
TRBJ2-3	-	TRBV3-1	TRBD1	TGTGCCAGCAGCCACGGACAGGGGAGATTGGATACGCAGTATTTT	CASSHGQGRLDTQYF
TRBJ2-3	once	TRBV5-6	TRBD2	TGTGCCAGCAGCTCGACGGGAGCGGGGGATACGCAGTATTTT	CASSSTGAGDTQYF
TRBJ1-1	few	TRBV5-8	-	TGTGCCGATATCGAAGGGATGAACACTGAAGCTTTCTTT	CADIEGMNTEAFF
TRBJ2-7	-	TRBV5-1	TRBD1	TGCGCCAGCAGCGTGTCTCCGGGACAGCCTACTGAGCAGTACTTC	CASSVSPGQPTEQYF
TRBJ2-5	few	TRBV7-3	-	TGTGCCAGCAGCTCCCAGATGGGCGCGGAGACCCAGTACTTC	CASSSQMGAETQYF
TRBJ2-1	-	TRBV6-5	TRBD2	TGTGCCAGCAGTTACTCGAAACGAGCGGGGGGAGATGAGCAGTTCTTC	CASSYSKRAGGDEQFF
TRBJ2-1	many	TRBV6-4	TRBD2	TGTGCCAGCAGTGACTCGGGACTAGCGGGAAAGCAGTTCTTC	CASSDSGLAGKQFF
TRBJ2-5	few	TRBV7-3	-	TGTGCCAGCAGGCTCGCGGGGGCTTCGGAGACCCAGTACTTC	CASRLAGASETQYF
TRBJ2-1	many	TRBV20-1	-	TGCAGTGCTCCGATATTGAGTCGGAACAATGAGCAGTTCTTC	CSAPILSRNNEQFF
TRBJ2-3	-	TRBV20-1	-	TGCAGTGTAAATGGTGGGGACAAGAGGGCAGATACGCAGTATTTT	CSVNGGDKRADTQYF
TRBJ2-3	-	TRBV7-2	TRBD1	TGTGCCAGCAGGAGGGACAGGAGCACAGATACGCAGTATTTT	CASRRDRSTDTQYF
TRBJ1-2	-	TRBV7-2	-	TGTGCCAGCAGCTTAATGGGGATCCTTGGGTGGGACTATGGCTACACCTTC	CASSLMGILGWDYGYTF
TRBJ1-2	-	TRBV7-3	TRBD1	TGTGCCAGCAGCTACATACGCGACAGGGCTGATGGCTACACCTTT	CASSYIRDRADGYTF
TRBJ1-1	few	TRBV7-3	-	TGTGCCAGCAGCCCTCAATCGAACACTGAAGCTTTCTTT	CASSPQSNTEAFF
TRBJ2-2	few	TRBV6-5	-	TGTGCCAGCAGTTACAATAGACAGGCTACCGGGGAGCTGTTTTTT	CASSYNRQATGELFF
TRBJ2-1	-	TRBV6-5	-	TGTGCCAGCAGCCCCGGAACTAGTTCCCGTGAGCAGTTCTTC	CASSPGTSSREQFF
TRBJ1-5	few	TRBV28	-	TGTGCCACCAGGGTACAGGTTTTCAATCAGCCCCAGCATTTT	CATRVQVFNQPQHF
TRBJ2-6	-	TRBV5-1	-	TGCGCCAGCAGCGTCGGCCCTGCCGGGGCCAACGTCCTGACTTTC	CASSVGPAGANVLTF